Each of the 32 T cell receptor beta chains below was sequenced from the same sample in a study of shared clonotypes between healthy human individuals. Sequencing used immunoSEQ multiplex PCR; TCRdb keeps in-frame clones, though not all of them. Of 1.5 million to 2.5 million clones in the sample, 85% to 95% were seen once. The naive CD8 subset, CD45RO-negative cells positively selected for CCR7, excluded terminally differentiated effector memory CD45RA+ cells. Input material: naive CD8+ T cells sorted from blood. Source of these receptors: a man aged 18 to 35 in good health.

The chain carries TRBV28 and TRBJ2-1, with D possibly matching TRBD2 (5 bases). Germline CDR1 is MDHEN and CDR2 is SYDVKM. This CDR3 has 12 residues. V lost 5 bases and J 8 bases, leaving 10 bases between the germline ends. In nucleotides, the CDR3 is TGTGCCAGCAGTCCCCTGGGAGATGAGCAGTTCTTC. This codes for CASSPLGDEQFF.

The chain employs TRBV5-6 and TRBJ2-7, with a weak D call TRBD1 (6 bases). V was pared by 4 bases and J by 5 bases, with 19 bases between. Germline-derived CDR1 and CDR2 are SGHDT and YYEEEE. This CDR3 is 15 amino acids long. The CDR3 reads CASSPPGQGRDEQYF. DNA of the CDR3: TGTGCCAGCAGCCCCCCCGGGCAGGGGCGGGACGAGCAGTACTTC.

V gene TRBV7-9 combines with J gene TRBJ2-1; TRBD1 agrees at 7 bases. The germline CDR1 and CDR2 sequences are SEHNR and FQNEAQ (reference sequence). CDR3 length: 14 amino acids. The ends lost 5 bases at V and 9 bases at J; junction bases unmatched: 10. The CDR3, as DNA: TGTGCCAGCAGCACCGAGGACAGGCAGCGTGAGCAGTTCTTC. Translation: CASSTEDRQREQFF.

This chain uses TRBV6-5 with TRBJ1-1, with D perhaps TRBD1 (5 bases). This CDR3 comprises 13 residues. V lost 6 bases and J lost 5, with 13 bases in between. Germline assignment: CDR1 MNHEY and CDR2 SVGAGI. CDR3 nucleotides: TGTGCCAGCAGCGGGTGGGAGGGGACTGAAGCTTTCTTT. Residues: CASSGWEGTEAFF.

The rearrangement uses TRBV4-1 and TRBJ2-7; TRBD2 agrees at 14 bases. V lost 5 bases and J lost 3; bases outside the gene matches: 6. The CDR3 is 16 amino acids. Germline values: CDR1 MGHRA, CDR2 YSYEKL. CDR3: CASSTLGTSGSYEQYF. CDR3 sequence (DNA): TGCGCCAGCAGCACGCTAGGGACTAGCGGGAGCTACGAGCAGTACTTC.

The chain carries TRBV6-4 and TRBJ1-2; 8 bases fit TRBD1. J was trimmed by 4 bases and V by 3 bases; bases with no gene match: 7. CDR1 and CDR2 (germline): MRHNA, SNTAGT. The CDR3 sequence is 15 residues long. Here the CDR3 reads CASSEATGTGYGYTF. CDR3 sequence (DNA): TGTGCCAGCAGTGAAGCGACCGGGACAGGCTATGGCTACACCTTC.

This clone was seen a single time. The V and J genes are TRBV6-5 and TRBJ2-5; D gene uncertain. The CDR3 extends over 15 amino acids. V was shortened by 0 bases and J by 5 bases, with 13 bases between the two germline ends. Germline loops: CDR1 MNHEY, CDR2 SVGAGI. CDR3 residues: CASSYSWDLGETQYF. The CDR3 DNA sequence: TGTGCCAGCAGTTACTCGTGGGATCTGGGGGAGACCCAGTACTTC.

Of note for this clone: At the DNA level, this CDR3 is encoded by other sequences in the same sample as well. The CDR3: CASSLAGSYEQYF. The CDR3 region has the DNA TGTGCCAGCAGTTTAGCGGGGTCCTACGAGCAGTACTTC. The J gene is TRBJ2-7, the V gene TRBV5-4; 8 nucleotides agree with TRBD2. The CDR3 has 13 residues. The ends lost 5 bases at V and 1 base at J; junction bases unmatched: 2. The V gene's germline CDR1 is SGHNT and CDR2 YYREEE (reference sequence). The full variable domain, with the rest looked up from reference TRBV5-4 and TRBJ2-7, is ETGVTQSPTHLIKTRGQQVTLRCSSQSGHNTVSWYQQALGQGPQFIFQYYREEENGRGNFPPRFSGLQFPNYSSELNVNALELDDSALYLCASSLAGSYEQYFGPGTRLTVT.

This rearrangement joins TRBV5-4 to TRBJ1-1; 7 bases line up with TRBD1. CDR3 length: 14 residues. The trim removed 1 base at V and 7 bases at J, leaving 7 bases unmatched. CDR1 is SGHNT and CDR2 is YYREEE in the germline V gene (reference sequence). The CDR3 here is CASSLSRGFGEAFF. The CDR3 DNA reads TGTGCCAGCAGCTTGTCCAGGGGGTTTGGTGAAGCTTTCTTT.

As to this clone: Other nucleotide sequences in the sample specify the same CDR3. The chain carries TRBV2 and TRBJ2-5, with 10 bases aligning to TRBD1. The CDR3 spans 12 residues. Germline V gives CDR1 SNHLY, CDR2 FYNNEI. V was clipped by 8 bases and J by 4 bases; unmatched bases: 1. CDR3 sequence (DNA): TGTGCCAGCCGGGACAGGGGAGAGACCCAGTACTTC. The encoded protein is CASRDRGETQYF.

Worth noting for this clone: Other nucleotide sequences in the sample specify the same CDR3. This chain uses TRBV11-2 with TRBJ2-7; D unresolved. The CDR3 is 13 amino acids. V was cut by 0 bases and J by 4 bases, with 7 bases left in between. Germline values: CDR1 SGHAT, CDR2 FQNNGV. CDR3 residues: CASSLEVGYEQYF. In DNA form, the CDR3 reads TGTGCCAGCAGCTTAGAGGTGGGGTACGAGCAGTACTTC.

As concerns this clone: The same CDR3 is also encoded by other DNA sequences in this sample. The genes are TRBV4-3 and TRBJ2-7; 9 bases map to TRBD1. This CDR3 has 15 residues. CDR1 is LGHNA and CDR2 is YSLEER in the germline V gene. J gave up 0 bases and V 1 base, and 1 base lay outside the gene matches. Here the CDR3 reads CASSQGQGGSYEQYF. In DNA, the CDR3 is TGCGCCAGCAGCCAAGGACAGGGGGGCTCCTACGAGCAGTACTTC.

This clone was seen just once. The chain combines TRBV7-8 with TRBJ2-1; tentatively, D is TRBD1 or TRBD2 (6 bases each). The germline CDR1 and CDR2 sequences are SGHVS and FQNEAQ. There are 14 residues in the CDR3. The V end lost 1 base, the J end lost 8 bases, and 12 bases lay between the germline ends. In DNA, the CDR3 is TGTGCCAGCAGCTTAGTTAGGGGGGCAGATGAGCAGTTCTTC. Translation: CASSLVRGADEQFF. Filled out from reference TRBV7-8 and TRBJ2-1, the complete variable domain reads GAGVSQSPRYKVAKRGQDVALRCDPISGHVSLFWYQQALGQGPEFLTYFQNEAQLDKSGLPSDRFFAERPEGSVSTLKIQRTQQEDSAVYLCASSLVRGADEQFFGPGTRLTVL.

The chain combines TRBV14 with TRBJ2-7; no clear D. Per germline, CDR1 SGHDN and CDR2 FVKESK. CDR3 length equals 14 residues. Between the trimmed V and J ends, which lost 5 bases and 2 bases, there was a span of 13 bases. The CDR3 DNA reads TGTGCCAGCAGCGGTACACCTCGGGCCTACGAGCAGTACTTC. It codes for CASSGTPRAYEQYF.

This chain connects TRBV7-9 to TRBJ2-3; 11 bases agree with TRBD2. The germline gives CDR1 SEHNR, CDR2 FQNEAQ (reference sequence). The CDR3 is 17 residues long. Trimming cost V 5 bases and J 11 bases; bases outside gene matches: 18. CDR3 loop: CASSVPGTSGSQNGQYF. The CDR3 DNA is TGTGCCAGCAGCGTTCCCGGGACTAGCGGATCCCAGAATGGGCAGTATTTT.

The chain's CDR3 is CASRLILNTEAFF. The CDR3 DNA follows: TGTGCCAGCAGATTGATCCTGAACACTGAAGCTTTCTTT. The V call is TRBV27, the J call TRBJ1-1; unclear D gene. The CDR3 spans 13 residues. V dropped 6 bases and J dropped 0 bases, with 8 bases sitting between them. Germline V gives CDR1 MNHEY, CDR2 SMNVEV (reference sequence).

The V gene is TRBV18, the J gene TRBJ2-1; D ambiguous. This CDR3 comprises 16 residues. The germline V and J ends were trimmed by 2 bases and 0 bases, with 11 bases remaining between them. Germline V lookup: CDR1 KGHSH, CDR2 LQKENI. As DNA, the CDR3 is TGTGCCAGCTCACCAATCGGAGTTTACTCCTACAATGAGCAGTTCTTC. Its protein is CASSPIGVYSYNEQFF.

V is TRBV6-1 and J is TRBJ1-5; D unresolved. CDR3 length equals 12 residues. The germline CDR1 and CDR2 sequences are MNHNS and SASEGT. The ends were cut back, 3 bases at V and 6 bases at J, with 6 bases in the middle. The CDR3 loop is CASSEGVQPQHF. CDR3 sequence (DNA): TGTGCCAGCAGTGAGGGAGTTCAGCCCCAGCATTTT.

The chain couples TRBV27 to TRBJ2-5; 8 bases are a match to TRBD2. Germline assignment: CDR1 MNHEY and CDR2 SMNVEV (reference sequence). V lost 5 bases and J lost 5; bases outside the gene matches: 10. There are 15 residues in the CDR3. Here the CDR3 DNA reads TGTGCCAGCAGTCCCGGGACTAGACTCGGGGAGACCCAGTACTTC. Its protein product is CASSPGTRLGETQYF.

Notes on this clone: This same CDR3 is encoded by further DNA sequences in the sample. The gene calls are TRBV7-9 and TRBJ1-1; D uncertain. The CDR3 consists of 14 residues. The germline V and J ends were trimmed by 2 bases and 1 base, with 8 bases remaining between them. Germline CDR1 reads SEHNR; CDR2 reads FQNEAQ (reference sequence). CDR3 coding DNA: TGTGCCAGCAGCTTACTAGCAGAGAACACTGAAGCTTTCTTT. Residues: CASSLLAENTEAFF.

As to this clone: Distinct nucleotide sequences in the sample also encode this CDR3. The chain has TRBV27 and TRBJ2-3; D is possibly TRBD1 or TRBD2 (5 bases each). Germline V gene data show CDR1 as MNHEY and CDR2 as SMNVEV (reference sequence). V lost 3 bases and J 1 base, leaving 8 bases between the germline ends. The CDR3 sequence is 14 residues long. The CDR3 loop reads CASSFVGGTDTQYF. CDR3 DNA sequence: TGTGCCAGCAGTTTCGTGGGGGGCACAGATACGCAGTATTTT.

This chain links TRBV28 with TRBJ2-3; tentatively, D is TRBD2 (6 bases). V was pared by 5 bases and J by 4 bases, with 10 bases between. This CDR3 spans 13 amino acids. CDR1 and CDR2 from the germline V gene are MDHEN and SYDVKM. CDR3 in amino acids: CASSLGEADTQYF. DNA of the CDR3: TGTGCCAGCAGTCTCGGGGAGGCAGATACGCAGTATTTT.

The chain joins TRBV4-2 to TRBJ2-7, with TRBD2 identical over 10 bases. The germline CDR1 and CDR2 sequences are LGHNA and YNFKEQ. The CDR3 is 16 amino acids. The trim removed 2 bases at V and 0 bases at J, leaving 4 bases unmatched. The CDR3 sequence is CASSQLAGESSYEQYF. In DNA form, the CDR3 reads TGTGCCAGCAGCCAACTAGCGGGGGAGAGCTCCTACGAGCAGTACTTC.

The chain joins TRBV5-4 to TRBJ2-7, with D possibly being TRBD1 (5 bases). This CDR3 is built from 13 residues. V lost 4 bases and J lost 3, with 11 bases in between. Per the germline V gene, CDR1 is SGHNT and CDR2 is YYREEE (reference sequence). This chain's CDR3 is CASSRAGHYEQYF. As DNA, the CDR3 is TGTGCCAGCAGCCGGGCAGGGCACTACGAGCAGTACTTC. Together with reference TRBV5-4 and TRBJ2-7, the CDR3 gives the full variable domain: ETGVTQSPTHLIKTRGQQVTLRCSSQSGHNTVSWYQQALGQGPQFIFQYYREEENGRGNFPPRFSGLQFPNYSSELNVNALELDDSALYLCASSRAGHYEQYFGPGTRLTVT.

The V and J genes are TRBV9 and TRBJ1-1; maybe TRBD1 (6 bases). V was shortened by 3 bases and J by 0 bases, with 12 bases between the two germline ends. Per germline, CDR1 SGDLS and CDR2 YYNGEE. The CDR3 loop spans 15 amino acids. The CDR3 is CASSALGGMNTEAFF. Here the CDR3 DNA reads TGTGCCAGCAGCGCCCTAGGGGGGATGAACACTGAAGCTTTCTTT.

About this clone: The identical CDR3 is also encoded by other nucleotide sequences in the sample. This chain uses TRBV30 with TRBJ2-1, with D possibly being TRBD1 (5 bases). The CDR3 spans 13 residues. CDR1 GTSNPN and CDR2 SVGIG come from the germline V gene (reference sequence). Trimming cost V 4 bases and J 3 bases, with 10 bases left between them. This CDR3 is CAWIPDSYNEQFF. CDR3 sequence (DNA): TGTGCCTGGATCCCCGACAGCTACAATGAGCAGTTCTTC.

The chain joins TRBV30 to TRBJ1-4; D ambiguous. CDR1 is GTSNPN, CDR2 SVGIG, per germline (reference sequence). V lost 5 bases and J 5 bases, leaving 12 bases between the germline ends. The CDR3 extends over 13 amino acids. CDR3 amino acids: CAWCRALNEKLFF. Written as DNA, the CDR3 is TGTGCCTGGTGCCGGGCACTAAATGAAAAACTGTTTTTT.

This chain joins TRBV29-1 and TRBJ2-7; either TRBD1 or TRBD2 may fit D (6 bases each). The CDR3 loop spans 11 amino acids. Germline loops: CDR1 SQVTM, CDR2 ANQGSEA. Deletions cut 3 bases from V and 5 bases from J, with 8 bases between. CDR3 region: CSVDGGDEQYF. The CDR3 DNA follows: TGCAGCGTTGACGGGGGCGACGAGCAGTACTTC.

The gene calls are TRBV28 and TRBJ1-1, with unresolved D. Germline V gene lookup returns CDR1 MDHEN and CDR2 SYDVKM. V was trimmed by 6 bases and J by 4 bases, leaving 18 bases between them. The CDR3 runs to 15 residues. The CDR3 loop reads CASSFEYGVGTEAFF. CDR3 sequence (DNA): TGTGCCAGCAGCTTCGAGTATGGCGTGGGCACTGAAGCTTTCTTT.

In DNA form, the CDR3 reads TGCACCAGCAGCCAAAGGCCCGACAGGGGGGCTCAGCCCCAGCATTTT. This encodes CTSSQRPDRGAQPQHF. This rearrangement joins TRBV1 to TRBJ1-5; TRBD1, the table's D call, was not compared with the DNA. TRBV1 is labeled a pseudogene. This CDR3 region has 16 residues.

This sequence joins TRBV29-1 and TRBJ2-1; TRBD2 is a possible D gene (6 bases). Trimming removed 5 bases at V and 9 bases at J, with 17 bases between. This CDR3 comprises 13 residues. Germline assignment: CDR1 SQVTM and CDR2 ANQGSEA. DNA for the CDR3: TGCAGCGTTATTATCCTAGCGAAGGGTGAGCAGTTCTTC. Translating it yields CSVIILAKGEQFF.

This chain connects TRBV27 to TRBJ2-2; D remains unclear. CDR1 and CDR2 from the germline V gene are MNHEY and SMNVEV (reference sequence). V was shortened by 5 bases and J by 5 bases, with 9 bases between the two germline ends. CDR3 size: 13 residues. CDR3 amino acids: CASSVDSTGELFF. DNA for the CDR3: TGTGCCAGCAGTGTAGATAGTACCGGGGAGCTGTTTTTT.